This T cell receptor beta chain was obtained from a study of blood T cell repertoires in COVID-19. Whole-study context: T cells, B-cell-depleted T cells, or PBMCs supplied cDNA or gDNA.

Grouping used clinical history reported by participants in a survey and questionnaire. Under the authors' procedure: Amplification of reference gene primers was used by the study to estimate nucleated cell counts. The protocol was immunoSEQ multiplex PCR, while the TCRdb copy is restricted to in-frame clones and leaves out a portion. V and J calls and clone size are copied from that table; D and trimming were computed from the DNA. Counted here are 250,000 or so clones, roughly 80% occurring once; the ten biggest clones make up around 3.7%. V shed 2 bases and J 10 bases; nucleotides not matched to a gene: 5. The length of the CDR3 is 14 residues.

The material sequenced was PBMCs or T cells enriched from blood (not recorded which). The V call is TRBV23-1, the J call TRBJ2-1; TRBD2 matches 10 bases. TRBV23-1 is given ORF status, its function remaining uncertain. The source is a man between 45 and 60 years old who had recovered from COVID-19. The CDR3 protein is CASSQEERGGEQFF. CDR3 coding DNA: TGCGCCAGCAGTCAAGAGGAGCGGGGGGGAGAGCAGTTCTTC.